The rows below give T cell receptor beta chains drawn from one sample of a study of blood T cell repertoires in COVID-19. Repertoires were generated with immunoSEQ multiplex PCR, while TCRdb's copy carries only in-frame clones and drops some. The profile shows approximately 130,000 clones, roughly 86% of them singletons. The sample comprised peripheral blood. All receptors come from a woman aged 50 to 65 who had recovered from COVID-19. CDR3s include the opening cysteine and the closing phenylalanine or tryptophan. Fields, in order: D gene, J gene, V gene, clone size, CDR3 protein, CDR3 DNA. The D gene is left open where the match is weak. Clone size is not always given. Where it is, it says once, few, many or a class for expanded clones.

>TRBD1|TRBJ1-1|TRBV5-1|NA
CASSSSGQGFTEAFF
TGCGCCAGCAGCTCTTCGGGACAGGGGTTTACTGAAGCTTTCTTT
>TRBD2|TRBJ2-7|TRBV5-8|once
CASSLSLAGVTHYEQYF
TGTGCCAGCAGCTTGAGTCTAGCGGGAGTAACCCACTACGAGCAGTACTTC
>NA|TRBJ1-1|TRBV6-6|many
CASSPTENTEAFF
TGTGCCAGCAGTCCGACAGAGAACACTGAAGCTTTCTTT
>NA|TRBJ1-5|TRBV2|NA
CASSGEQDQPQHF
TGTGCCAGCAGTGGCGAACAGGATCAGCCCCAGCATTTT
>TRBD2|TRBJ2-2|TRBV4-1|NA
CASSQPLVALAGGNGELFF
TGCGCCAGCAGCCAACCTTTGGTAGCACTAGCGGGGGGTAACGGGGAGCTGTTTTTT
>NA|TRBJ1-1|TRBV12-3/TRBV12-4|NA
CASSFERNTEAFF
TGTGCCAGCAGTTTTGAGAGGAACACTGAAGCTTTCTTT
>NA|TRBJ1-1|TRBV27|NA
CASSSSRGTEAFF
TGTGCCAGCAGTTCGTCCCGAGGCACTGAAGCTTTCTTT
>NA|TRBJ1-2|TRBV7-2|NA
CASSLSPGEGGYTF
TGTGCCAGCAGCTTATCCCCAGGCGAGGGTGGCTACACCTTC
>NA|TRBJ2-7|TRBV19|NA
CASSISLQGGYEQYF
TGTGCCAGTAGTATTTCCCTGCAGGGAGGCTACGAGCAGTACTTC
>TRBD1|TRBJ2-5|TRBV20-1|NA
CSASKPPGQGRQETQYF
TGCAGTGCTAGTAAACCCCCGGGACAGGGCCGGCAAGAGACCCAGTACTTC
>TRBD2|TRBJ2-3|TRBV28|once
CASSFLAGGSVTQYF
TGTGCCAGCAGTTTCTTGGCGGGGGGGTCGGTAACGCAGTATTTT
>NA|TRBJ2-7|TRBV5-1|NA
CASSDTNPEQYF
TGCGCCAGCAGTGACACAAATCCCGAGCAGTACTTC
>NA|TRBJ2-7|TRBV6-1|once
CASSEWTSLTYEQYF
TGTGCCAGCAGTGAGTGGACATCTCTCACCTACGAGCAGTACTTC
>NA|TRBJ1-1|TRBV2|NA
CASTEGPSTEAFF
TGTGCCAGCACGGAGGGGCCGAGCACTGAAGCTTTCTTT
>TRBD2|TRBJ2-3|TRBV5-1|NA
CASSLGGVSGGATDTQYF
TGCGCCAGCAGCTTGGGAGGCGTAAGCGGGGGGGCCACAGATACGCAGTATTTT
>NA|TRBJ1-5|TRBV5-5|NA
CASSPGHINQPQHF
TGTGCCAGCAGCCCAGGACATATCAATCAGCCCCAGCATTTT
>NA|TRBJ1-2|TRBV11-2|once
CASSPIRGANYGYTF
TGTGCCAGCAGCCCCATTCGGGGGGCTAACTATGGCTACACCTTC
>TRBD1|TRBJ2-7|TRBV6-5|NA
CASSSGQVILNEQYF
TGTGCCAGCAGTTCGGGACAGGTCATCCTCAACGAGCAGTACTTC
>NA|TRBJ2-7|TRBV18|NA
CASSPPAGNFEQYF
TGTGCCAGCTCACCACCGGCAGGGAATTTCGAGCAGTACTTC
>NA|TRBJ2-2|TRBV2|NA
CASIPAEYTGELFF
TGTGCCAGCATACCCGCGGAATACACCGGGGAGCTGTTTTTT
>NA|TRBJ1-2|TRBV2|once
CASSEGQSYGYTF
TGTGCCAGCAGTGAAGGTCAGTCCTATGGCTACACCTTC
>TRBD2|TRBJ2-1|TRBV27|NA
CASSDLLVAGTVNNEQFF
TGTGCCAGCAGTGACCTCTTGGTAGCGGGAACCGTAAACAATGAGCAGTTCTTC
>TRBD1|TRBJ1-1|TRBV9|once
CASSVSRDRGRDTEAFF
TGTGCCAGCAGCGTGAGTCGGGACAGGGGGCGCGACACTGAAGCTTTCTTT
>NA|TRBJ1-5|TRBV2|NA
CASSEGSYQPQHF
TGTGCCAGCAGCGAGGGTTCATATCAGCCCCAGCATTTT
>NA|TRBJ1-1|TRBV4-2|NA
CASSQEGGAHTEAFF
TGTGCCAGCAGCCAAGAGGGAGGGGCCCACACTGAAGCTTTCTTT
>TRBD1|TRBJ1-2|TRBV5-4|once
CASTPGRGDYGYTF
TGTGCCAGCACCCCAGGCAGGGGGGACTATGGCTACACCTTC
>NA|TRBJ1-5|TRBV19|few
CASKQEYNQPQHF
TGTGCCAGTAAGCAAGAGTACAATCAGCCCCAGCATTTT
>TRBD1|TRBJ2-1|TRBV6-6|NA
CASSYATGYAQFF
TGTGCCAGCAGTTACGCGACAGGGTACGCGCAGTTCTTC
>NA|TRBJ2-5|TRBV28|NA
CASSFLESETQYF
TGTGCCAGCAGTTTCCTCGAGTCGGAGACCCAGTACTTC
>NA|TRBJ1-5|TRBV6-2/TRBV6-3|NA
CASSLGGGISNQPQHF
TGTGCCAGCAGTTTGGGCGGCGGGATTAGCAATCAGCCCCAGCATTTT
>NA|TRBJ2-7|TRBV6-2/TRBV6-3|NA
CASSYGGVTQTEQYF
TGTGCCAGCAGTTACGGCGGGGTGACCCAAACGGAGCAGTACTTC
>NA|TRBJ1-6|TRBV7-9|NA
CASSLVEGMGNSPLHF
TGTGCCAGCAGCTTAGTGGAGGGCATGGGTAATTCACCCCTCCACTTT
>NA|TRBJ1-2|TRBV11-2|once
CASSLVQGGSFHYGYTF
TGTGCCAGCAGCTTAGTACAGGGCGGGAGTTTCCACTATGGCTACACCTTC
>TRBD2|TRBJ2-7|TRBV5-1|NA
CASSLTSGSYEQYF
TGCGCCAGCAGCTTGACTAGCGGGAGTTACGAGCAGTACTTC